The clone carrying this TCR beta chain was seen a handful of times. Its antigen remains unidentified. The data originate from a study of human T cells and chemical hapten exposure. Whole-study context: The use of 2% DPC on around 2 cm by around 2 cm of upper inner arm skin constituted sensitization. Patients, chiefly female, had alopecia areata, totalis or universalis.

Unmatched junction bases numbered 4, after V lost 1 base and J lost 5 bases. CDR1 is SGHTS and CDR2 is YDEGEE in the germline V gene. The CDR3 extends over 16 amino acids. Findings and caveats of the study: Against controls, expanded TCRs gave rise to significantly more large CDR3 similarity clusters.

In the library, unique molecular identifiers were attached to individual cDNA molecules. A single record per CDR3 protein comes from TCRdb applying MiXCR to the RACE reads. The table has more than 100,000 distinct CDR3 sequences, roughly an eighth seen once. Regarding time point: patch test 1, 2 weeks after DPC sensitization. The treatment is: therapeutic diphenylcyclopropenone sensitization with weekly scalp DPC. V is TRBV5-8 and J is TRBJ2-1, with 12 bases lining up with TRBD1. The material was whole blood, obtained in connection with sensitization to the hapten diphenylcyclopropenone (DPC). The receptor was isolated from a man younger than 35 with alopecia areata. Some clones in this sample may be carry-over from other donors' samples. The CDR3 DNA follows: TGTGCCAGCAGCTTGCGGGGACAGGGGGCTAACAATGAGCAGTTCTTC. It codes for CASSLRGQGANNEQFF. Combining the CDR3 with reference TRBV5-8 and TRBJ2-1 gives the whole variable domain EAGVTQSPTHLIKTRGQQATLRCSPISGHTSVYWYQQALGLGLQFLLWYDEGEERNRGNFPPRFSGRQFPNYSSELNVNALELEDSALYLCASSLRGQGANNEQFFGPGTRLTVL.